These 9 T cell receptor beta chains were all obtained from the same sample, sequenced in a study of T cell repertoires in cytomegalovirus infection. These receptors' antigens are unknown. MiXCR, applied by TCRdb to the reads, yields one record per CDR3 protein. Here the sample spans around 750,000 distinct CDR3 sequences, approximately 32% being singletons. Sequenced here: cultured CD8+ T cells from PBMCs, sampled from culture after CMV antigen stimulation. These receptors were obtained from a human donor in good health (CMV status not recorded). Some clones in this sample may be carry-over from other donors' samples.

CDR3 sequence: CASSRAPDLSYNEQFF. CDR3 bases: TGCGCCAGCAGCCGAGCACCGGACTTGTCCTACAATGAGCAGTTCTTC. The chain joins TRBV4-1 to TRBJ2-1; D is possibly TRBD2 (5 bases). The length of the CDR3 is 16 residues. With 4 bases removed from V and 1 base from J, the gap between germline ends came to 14 bases. Germline values: CDR1 MGHRA, CDR2 YSYEKL.

The chain employs TRBV29-1 and TRBJ1-1; TRBD1 is a possible D gene (6 bases). The germline gives CDR1 SQVTM, CDR2 ANQGSEA. Deletions cut 2 bases from V and 1 base from J, with 8 bases between. This CDR3 is 13 amino acids long. CDR3 DNA: TGCAGCGTTGAACAACAGGGGAACACTGAAGCTTTCTTT. This translates into CSVEQQGNTEAFF.

This chain links TRBV6-6 with TRBJ1-2; tentative D call: TRBD1 (5 bases). Trimming took off 8 bases at V and 7 bases at J, with 11 bases between the two ends. Germline V gene lookup returns CDR1 MNHNY and CDR2 SVGAGI (reference sequence). The CDR3 has 11 amino acids. As DNA, the CDR3 is TGTGCCAGCTTGGGAGGGACTGGCTACACCTTC. It encodes CASLGGTGYTF.

V is TRBV27 and J is TRBJ1-1; D is perhaps TRBD1 (6 bases). Germline CDR1 reads MNHEY; CDR2 reads SMNVEV (reference sequence). The CDR3 contains 14 residues. With 3 bases removed from V and 6 bases from J, the gap between germline ends came to 14 bases. In nucleotides, the CDR3 is TGTGCCAGCAGTTTGGTAGGGGGGGATCCTGAAGCTTTCTTT. Its translation: CASSLVGGDPEAFF.

This clonotype was detected ten times or more. The J gene is TRBJ2-5, the V gene TRBV5-4; D may be TRBD2 (6 bases). Germline-derived CDR1 and CDR2 are SGHNT and YYREEE (reference sequence). V lost 3 bases and J 4 bases, leaving 10 bases between the germline ends. This CDR3 is built from 13 residues. CDR3 sequence: CASSYPGGETQYF. CDR3 DNA sequence: TGTGCCAGCAGCTACCCCGGGGGAGAGACCCAGTACTTC.

The gene calls are TRBV20-1 and TRBJ2-3; 12 positions match TRBD2. Unmatched junction bases numbered 17, after V lost 6 bases and J lost 4 bases. CDR3 length equals 18 residues. The germline gives CDR1 DFQATT, CDR2 SNEGSKA (reference sequence). CDR3 in amino acids: CSASLLAGGPLSADTQYF. CDR3 bases: TGCAGTGCCAGTCTTCTAGCGGGGGGGCCCTTGTCCGCAGATACGCAGTATTTT.

The V gene is TRBV10-3, the J gene TRBJ2-2, with D perhaps TRBD2 (5 bases). Germline CDR1 reads ENHRY; CDR2 reads SYGVKD. CDR3 length: 14 residues. Trimming removed 6 bases at V and 2 bases at J, with 10 bases between. The CDR3 reads CAIRIEGNTGELFF. CDR3 nucleotides: TGTGCCATCAGAATTGAGGGTAACACCGGGGAGCTGTTTTTT.

This clonotype was counted between two and nine times. The V and J genes are TRBV7-3 and TRBJ1-2; perhaps TRBD1 as D (6 bases). The CDR3 runs 15 residues. V gave up 0 bases and J gave up 2 bases, with 10 bases separating them. Germline CDR1 is SGHTA and CDR2 is FQGTGA. CDR3 sequence (DNA): TGTGCCAGCAGCTTAACCGGGGGGCAGAACTATGGCTACACCTTC. Translated: CASSLTGGQNYGYTF. Full variable domain (remainder filled in from reference TRBV7-3 and TRBJ1-2): GAGVSQTPSNKVTEKGKYVELRCDPISGHTALYWYRQSLGQGPEFLIYFQGTGAADDSGLPNDRFFAVRPEGSVSTLKIQRTERGDSAVYLCASSLTGGQNYGYTFGSGTRLTVV.

In this sample, this clonotype turned up a few times. This sequence joins TRBV6-2 or TRBV6-3 and TRBJ1-6; no reliable D call. CDR1 and CDR2 from the germline V gene are MNHEY and SVGEGT. The CDR3 length is 14 residues. Trimming removed 3 bases at V and 8 bases at J, with 11 bases between. CDR3 coding DNA: TGTGCCAGCAGTTATCGGACGTCCGATTCACCCCTCCACTTT. It encodes CASSYRTSDSPLHF.